These T cell receptor beta chains were read from a single sample in a study of cytomegalovirus exposure and HLA in healthy donors. Profiling relied on immunoSEQ multiplex PCR, and the TCRdb table lists in-frame clones only, not all of them. The sample yields 200,000 to 250,000 clones, around 78% seen once. The specimen was PBMCs. The origin of the receptors is a young woman in good health and CMV-seronegative. CDR3s include the opening cysteine and the closing phenylalanine or tryptophan. Fields, in order: J gene, D gene, V gene, clone size, CDR3 protein, CDR3 DNA. A D gene is named only where the DNA matches it firmly. Clone size is stated in some rows and not others, as once, few, many or a class when expanded.

TRBJ1-3 | . | TRBV5-4 | . | CASSLPGAGNTIYF | TGTGCCAGCAGCTTGCCGGGGGCTGGAAACACCATATATTTT
TRBJ1-1 | . | TRBV5-1 | . | CASSLALMNTEAFF | TGCGCCAGCAGCTTGGCCCTGATGAACACTGAAGCTTTCTTT
TRBJ1-1 | . | TRBV4-2 | . | CASSQDRGGKTEAFF | TGTGCCAGCAGCCAAGATCGGGGAGGAAAAACTGAAGCTTTCTTT
TRBJ2-7 | . | TRBV18 | . | CASSPAWGREDGEQYF | TGTGCCAGCTCACCGGCGTGGGGCAGGGAGGACGGCGAGCAGTACTTC
TRBJ2-1 | TRBD2 | TRBV6-6 | . | CALGRGSNEQFF | TGTGCCCTGGGGCGGGGGTCCAATGAGCAGTTCTTC
TRBJ1-1 | . | TRBV11-2 | . | CASRPTANTEAFF | TGTGCCAGCAGACCTACAGCAAACACTGAAGCTTTCTTT
TRBJ1-1 | . | TRBV30 | . | CAWGLLNTEAFF | TGTGCCTGGGGACTGCTGAACACTGAAGCTTTCTTT
TRBJ1-1 | . | TRBV29-1 | . | CSVGGRTEAFF | TGCAGCGTTGGGGGACGCACTGAAGCTTTCTTT
TRBJ2-7 | . | TRBV10-3 | . | CAIRQEIRTYEQYF | TGTGCCATCAGACAGGAAATACGAACCTACGAGCAGTACTTC
TRBJ1-1 | . | TRBV7-9 | . | CASSYGPGTEAFF | TGTGCCAGCAGTTACGGTCCGGGAACTGAAGCTTTCTTT
TRBJ1-1 | TRBD1 | TRBV25-1 | . | CASSELGQGIRTEAFF | TGTGCCAGCAGTGAACTGGGACAGGGGATACGCACTGAAGCTTTCTTT
TRBJ2-3 | . | TRBV18 | . | CASSPNIGRDTQYF | TGTGCCAGCTCACCAAATATAGGGAGAGATACGCAGTATTTT
TRBJ2-3 | . | TRBV9 | . | CASSTLTDTQYF | TGTGCCAGCAGCACTTTGACAGATACGCAGTATTTT
TRBJ2-7 | . | TRBV6-5 | . | CATRAGLSYEQYF | TGTGCCACCAGGGCAGGGTTAAGCTACGAGCAGTACTTC
TRBJ1-5 | . | TRBV27 | . | CASRVGGAALYSNQPQHF | TGTGCCAGCAGAGTGGGGGGAGCCGCCCTTTATAGCAATCAGCCCCAGCATTTT
TRBJ2-2 | . | TRBV27 | . | CASTLEGTGELFF | TGTGCCAGCACCCTAGAGGGGACCGGGGAGCTGTTTTTT
TRBJ2-3 | . | TRBV10-3 | few | CAITGNQDTQYF | TGTGCCATCACGGGAAATCAGGATACGCAGTATTTT
TRBJ2-1 | TRBD1 | TRBV27 | . | CASSLDRAPYNEQFF | TGTGCCAGCAGTTTAGACAGGGCCCCCTACAATGAGCAGTTCTTC
TRBJ2-3 | TRBD2 | TRBV30 | . | CASQAGPLTDTQYF | TGTGCTTCACAAGCGGGGCCCCTCACAGATACGCAGTATTTT
TRBJ1-1 | . | TRBV5-1 | . | CASSTSGGSEAFF | TGCGCCAGCAGCACCTCCGGGGGGAGTGAAGCTTTCTTT
TRBJ1-2 | . | TRBV7-2 | . | CASSLRPLLQGYGYTF | TGTGCCAGCAGCCTAAGGCCACTCTTGCAGGGCTATGGCTACACCTTC
TRBJ2-5 | TRBD2 | TRBV4-2 | few | CASSQELAGGPGVETQYF | TGTGCCAGCAGCCAAGAACTAGCGGGAGGGCCGGGAGTGGAGACCCAGTACTTC